The source of this TCR beta chain is a study of cytomegalovirus exposure and HLA in healthy donors. Data came from immunoSEQ multiplex PCR; TCRdb stores just in-frame clones and leaves some out. The data contain around 65,000 clones, 85% to 95% of them seen just once; the ten biggest clones take up approximately 5%. Germline trimming cut 0 bases from V and 8 bases from J; bases unmatched to any gene: 6. The germline V gene has CDR1 KGHSH and CDR2 LQKENI. CDR3 length equals 16 residues. The origin of this receptor is a man between 18 and 35 years old in good health and CMV-seropositive. The sample consisted of PBMCs. The chain links TRBV18 to TRBJ1-4; 10 bases are a match to TRBD1. The CDR3 nucleotides read TGTGCCAGCTCACCACCTTCCGGGACAGGGGAGGAAAAACTGTTTTTT. Amino acids: CASSPPSGTGEEKLFF.